This T cell receptor (beta chain) was retrieved from a study of HIV-infected children after antiretroviral therapy interruption. This clonotype was observed many times. RNA-based 3' RACE libraries used unique molecular identifiers. TCRdb used MiXCR to reprocess the 3' RACE reads, holding one entry per CDR3 protein. This sample has more than 85,000 distinct CDR3 sequences; approximately 6.9% occur once, and the top ten carry about 1.1%. The CDR3 sequence is 12 residues long. Germline values: CDR1 WNHNN, CDR2 SYGVQD (reference sequence). V was cut by 3 bases and J by 9 bases, with 9 bases left in between. Noted treatment: PENTA 11 planned treatment interruption arm or continuous ART arm.

This TCR was sampled from a pool of human donors with HIV. V usage is TRBV10-1 and J usage is TRBJ2-1; TRBD1 might be the D (6 bases). Sequencing used CD45RA+ CD4+ T cells from PBMCs, pooled from several time points, obtained from a donor given antiretroviral therapy, either interrupted or continuous. Stated subset: naive CD4+ CD45RA+ CD45RO- T cells. The DNA for the CDR3 is TGCGCCAGCAGTGACAGGGGTAGTGAGCAGTTCTTC. It is translated as CASSDRGSEQFF.